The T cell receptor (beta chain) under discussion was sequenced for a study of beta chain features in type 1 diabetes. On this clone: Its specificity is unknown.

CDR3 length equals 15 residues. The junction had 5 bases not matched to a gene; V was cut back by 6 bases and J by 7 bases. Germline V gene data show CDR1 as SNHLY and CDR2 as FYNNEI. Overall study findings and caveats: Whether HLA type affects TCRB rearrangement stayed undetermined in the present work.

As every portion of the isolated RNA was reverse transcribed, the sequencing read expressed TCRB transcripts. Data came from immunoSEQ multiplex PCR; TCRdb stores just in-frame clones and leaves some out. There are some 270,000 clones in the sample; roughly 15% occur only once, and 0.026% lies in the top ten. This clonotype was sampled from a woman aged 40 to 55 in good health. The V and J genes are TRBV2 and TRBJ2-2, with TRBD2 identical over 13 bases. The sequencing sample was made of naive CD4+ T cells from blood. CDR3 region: CASRPRTSGGGELFF. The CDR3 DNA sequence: TGTGCCAGCAGGCCGAGGACTAGCGGGGGCGGGGAGCTGTTTTTT.